This T cell receptor (beta chain) was observed in a study of blood T cell repertoires in COVID-19 (dated by TCRdb to 2020 to 2022). As for the study more broadly: The collaborator samples originated in the United States, Italy and Spain and spanned the acute and convalescent phases of COVID-19. The sample metadata nearly always contained a de-identified subject ID, COVID-19 status, age in years and sex. The repertoires were released in a freely available public database intended as a resource for research on the immune response to SARS-CoV-2. Where HLA class I and class II types were available, the types were taken from metadata supplied by the sample provider, not from assay-based typing. The prospective study material was composed of cDNA or gDNA derived from T cells, B-cell-depleted T cells, or PBMCs. Deeply sampled blood TCRbeta repertoires from subjects exposed to, actively infected with, or recovered from COVID-19 were included in the dataset. The samples were drawn from two sources: the first 160 participants of the ongoing ImmuneRACE study, and fewer than 1,500 subjects contributed by 6 global collaborators. The research as a whole found: Clinical and demographic metadata were provided uncurated, with the amount varying by source and participant.

TCRbeta CDR3 regions were amplified from genomic DNA by means of the immunoSEQ Assay, a bias-controlled multiplex PCR. For the original study's pipeline: The number of nucleated cells in each sample was estimated by amplification of reference gene primers within the assay. Sequence reads were collapsed and filtered to measure the absolute abundance of every unique TCRbeta CDR3 rearrangement. For each sample, productive Simpson clonality was calculated by taking the square root of Simpson's diversity index across productive rearrangements. As stored in TCRdb, this immuneACCESS dataset retains in-frame rearrangements with V and J assigned. A fraction of the clones does not appear; measured against another copy, unresolved V genes explain less than half of the discrepancy, and the remainder lacks a known reason. V and J calls plus clone size are reproduced from that table; the DNA served to infer D and trimming. Within this sample are some 130,000 clones, with roughly 90% of them counted one time only. The ten largest make up roughly 2.2% of the sample.

This clone was found once. Its antigen is unknown. No per-base quality is available; no much larger clone lies one base away. The CDR3 covers 12 residues, taking in both the cysteine and the phenylalanine. The sequence is cut down to CDR3 DNA, 36 bases in frame from base 1. From the germline V gene, CDR1 is MNHEY and CDR2 is SVGAGI. The V end loses 11 bases and the J end loses 9 bases, and a stretch of 16 bases separates them. Each collaborating institution followed its own protocols to collect whole blood in K2EDTA tubes. For TCRbeta analysis, collaborator samples were shipped as frozen whole blood, as isolated PBMCs, or as DNA extracted from either sample type.

The sequenced sample was peripheral blood. The chain links TRBV6-5 with TRBJ2-2; the D gene is possibly TRBD1, with 5 bases matching. This TCR came from an older man with active COVID-19. The CDR3 here reads CAVIPGRRELFF. The DNA reads TGTGCCGTTATTCCAGGGCGCCGGGAGCTGTTTTTT.